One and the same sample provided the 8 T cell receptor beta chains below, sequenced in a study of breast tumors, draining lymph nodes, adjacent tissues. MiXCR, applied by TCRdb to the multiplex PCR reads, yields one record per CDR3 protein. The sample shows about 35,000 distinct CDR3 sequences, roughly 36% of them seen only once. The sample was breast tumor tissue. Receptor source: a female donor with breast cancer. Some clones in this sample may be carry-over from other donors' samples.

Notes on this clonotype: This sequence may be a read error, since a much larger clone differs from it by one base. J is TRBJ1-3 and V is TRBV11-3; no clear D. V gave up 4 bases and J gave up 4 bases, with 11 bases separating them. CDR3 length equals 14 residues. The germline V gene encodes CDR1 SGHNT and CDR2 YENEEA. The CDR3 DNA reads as TGTGCCAGCAGCTCAGAGATCCCAGGAAACACCATATATTTT. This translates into CASSSEIPGNTIYF.

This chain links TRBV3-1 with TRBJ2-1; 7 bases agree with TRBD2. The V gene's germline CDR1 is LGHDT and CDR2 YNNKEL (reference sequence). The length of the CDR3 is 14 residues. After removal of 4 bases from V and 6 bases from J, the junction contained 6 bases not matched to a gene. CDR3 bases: TGTGCCAGCAGCCCCCGACTAGCAACCAATGAGCAGTTCTTC. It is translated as CASSPRLATNEQFF.

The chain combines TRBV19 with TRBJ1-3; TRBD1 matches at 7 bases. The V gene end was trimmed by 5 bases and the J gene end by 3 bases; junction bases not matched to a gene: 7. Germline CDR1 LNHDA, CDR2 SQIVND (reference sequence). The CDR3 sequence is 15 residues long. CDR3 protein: CASSATTGSGNTIYF. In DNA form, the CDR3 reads TGTGCCAGTAGTGCCACGACAGGGAGTGGAAACACCATATATTTT.

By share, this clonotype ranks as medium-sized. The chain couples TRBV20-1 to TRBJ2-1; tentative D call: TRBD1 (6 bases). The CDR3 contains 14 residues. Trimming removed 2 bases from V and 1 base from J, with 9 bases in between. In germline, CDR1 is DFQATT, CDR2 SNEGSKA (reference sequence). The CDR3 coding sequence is TGCAGTGCTAGAAGGACAGCGTCCTACAATGAGCAGTTCTTC. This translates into CSARRTASYNEQFF.

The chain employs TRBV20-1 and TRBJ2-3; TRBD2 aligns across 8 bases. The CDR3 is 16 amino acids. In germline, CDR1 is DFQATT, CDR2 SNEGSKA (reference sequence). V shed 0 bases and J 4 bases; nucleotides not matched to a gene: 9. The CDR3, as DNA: TGCAGTGCTAGAGACGCAGCGGGAGCTCGTGCAGATACGCAGTATTTT. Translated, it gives CSARDAAGARADTQYF.

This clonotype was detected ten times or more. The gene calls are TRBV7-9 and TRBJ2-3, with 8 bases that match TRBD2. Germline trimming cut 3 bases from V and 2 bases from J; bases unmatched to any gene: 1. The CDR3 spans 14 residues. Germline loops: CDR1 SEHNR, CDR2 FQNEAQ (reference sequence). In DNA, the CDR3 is TGTGCCAGCAGCTTTAGCGGGGTCACAGATACGCAGTATTTT. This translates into CASSFSGVTDTQYF. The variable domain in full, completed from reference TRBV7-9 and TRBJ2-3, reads DTGVSQNPRHKITKRGQNVTFRCDPISEHNRLYWYRQTLGQGPEFLTYFQNEAQLEKSRLLSDRFSAERPKGSFSTLEIQRTEQGDSAMYLCASSFSGVTDTQYFGPGTRLTVL.

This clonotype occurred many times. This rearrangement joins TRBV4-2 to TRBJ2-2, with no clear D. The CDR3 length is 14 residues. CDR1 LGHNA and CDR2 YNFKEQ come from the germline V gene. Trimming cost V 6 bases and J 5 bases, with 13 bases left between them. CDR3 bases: TGTGCCAGCAGTAAGGTTCCGGATACCGGGGAGCTGTTTTTT. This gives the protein CASSKVPDTGELFF.

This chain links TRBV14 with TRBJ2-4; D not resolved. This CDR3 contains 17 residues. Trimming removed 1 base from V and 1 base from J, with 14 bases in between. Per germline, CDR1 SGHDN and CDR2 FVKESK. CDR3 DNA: TGTGCCAGCAGCCAAGGCCCCGCCTCCTTTGCCAAAAACATTCAGTACTTC. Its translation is CASSQGPASFAKNIQYF.